This T cell receptor (beta chain) was captured in a study of blood T cell repertoires in COVID-19. Study context: Researchers got acute and convalescent COVID-19 samples from the United States, Italy and Spain. From T cells, B-cell-depleted T cells, or PBMCs came the material, which was cDNA or gDNA.

Per the authors' pipeline: Cell counts per sample came from amplifying reference gene primers. Here immunoSEQ multiplex PCR was the method, and the copy in TCRdb shows in-frame clones only, minus some. V, J and clone size were drawn from that table, and D and trimming were deduced from the DNA. Among 150,000 to 190,000 clones, about four fifths were seen once, and the ten largest hold roughly 0.58%. Germline-derived CDR1 and CDR2 are SGHTA and FQGTGA. The CDR3 length is 16 residues. After removal of 5 bases from V and 3 bases from J, the junction contained 8 bases not matched to a gene. The receptor's source is a man aged 55-75 years with acute or convalescent COVID-19. The material sequenced was peripheral blood. The chain joins TRBV7-3 to TRBJ2-1; TRBD2 aligns across 9 bases. Here the CDR3 DNA reads TGTGCCAGCAGCCCCTCCAGCGGGGGGCTCTACAATGAGCAGTTCTTC. As protein: CASSPSSGGLYNEQFF.